Below, 20 T cell receptor beta chains from the same sample are listed, as sequenced in a study of shared T cell receptors in the human thymus. Produced via immunoSEQ multiplex PCR; TCRdb's table is partial and in-frame only. The sample contains about 380,000 clones, approximately 95% of which appear only once. Sequencing was performed on thymocytes. These receptors were obtained from a human donor.

The V call is TRBV5-4, the J call TRBJ1-2; a possible D gene is TRBD1 (6 bases). The V end was cut by 2 bases, the J end by 8 bases, with 16 bases between. The CDR3 is 14 residues long. Germline V gives CDR1 SGHNT, CDR2 YYREEE (reference sequence). The CDR3 region has the DNA TGTGCCAGCAGCTTACGTAACAGGGAGGGCGGCTACACCTTC. This codes for CASSLRNREGGYTF.

The chain joins TRBV7-6 to TRBJ1-1, with 9 bases identical to TRBD1. In germline, CDR1 is SGHVS, CDR2 FNYEAQ. This CDR3 is 14 amino acids long. Trimming took 5 bases from V and 1 from J; bases not matched to a gene: 2. DNA of the CDR3: TGTGCCAGCAGCCTGGGACAGGGGAACACTGAAGCTTTCTTT. It codes for CASSLGQGNTEAFF.

The V gene is TRBV9, the J gene TRBJ2-7; D gene ambiguous. The germline V gene has CDR1 SGDLS and CDR2 YYNGEE. V was pared by 4 bases and J by 4 bases, with 18 bases between. This CDR3 has 15 residues. The CDR3: CASSFSESSRYEQYF. CDR3 DNA sequence: TGTGCCAGCAGCTTCTCTGAGTCCTCGAGGTACGAGCAGTACTTC.

The rearrangement links TRBV27 to TRBJ1-4, with D possibly TRBD1 on 5 matching bases. The CDR3 has 14 residues. Between the trimmed V and J ends, which lost 4 bases and 5 bases, there was a span of 11 bases. Germline loops: CDR1 MNHEY, CDR2 SMNVEV (reference sequence). CDR3 sequence reads: CASSWKRGNEKLFF. CDR3 DNA: TGTGCCAGCAGTTGGAAAAGGGGAAATGAAAAACTGTTTTTT.

CDR3: CASSLDRRGGRGESEQFF. The CDR3 DNA reads TGTGCCAGCAGCTTGGACCGTCGGGGCGGGAGAGGAGAGAGTGAGCAGTTCTTC. This chain connects TRBV5-4 to TRBJ2-1; TRBD2 agrees at 7 bases. The CDR3 is made up of 18 amino acids. Germline assignment: CDR1 SGHNT and CDR2 YYREEE (reference sequence). V trimming: 0 bases; J trimming: 9 bases; junction bases outside the gene matches: 18.

Only one count was recorded for this clone. The CDR3 nucleotides are TGTGCCAGCAGCTTATACAGGACCTTCGGTCCCGGCTATGGCTACACCTTC. This sequence encodes CASSLYRTFGPGYGYTF. This chain connects TRBV7-8 to TRBJ1-2; perhaps TRBD1 as D (5 bases). Germline CDR1 and CDR2: SGHVS and FQNEAQ. The CDR3 length is 17 residues. V dropped 2 bases and J dropped 4 bases, with 20 bases sitting between them.

The chain carries TRBV4-3 and TRBJ2-7, with 7 positions matching TRBD1. CDR1 is LGHNA, CDR2 YSLEER, per germline. The V segment lost 4 bases and the J segment 6 bases; nucleotides outside the gene matches: 15. The CDR3 contains 16 residues. CDR3 in DNA: TGCGCCAGCAGCCGCCGACGACAGGGCCCTGGATGCGAGCAGTACTTC. Translation gives CASSRRRQGPGCEQYF.

This chain connects TRBV2 to TRBJ2-7, with 7 bases matching TRBD2. V lost 6 bases, J lost 1 base, and 3 bases stayed unmatched. CDR1 is SNHLY and CDR2 is FYNNEI in the germline V gene. The CDR3 loop spans 13 amino acids. CDR3 sequence reads: CASRGDYSYEQYF. The CDR3 DNA is TGTGCCAGCAGGGGGGACTATTCCTACGAGCAGTACTTC.

V and J are TRBV19 and TRBJ2-3, with 8 nucleotides matching TRBD2. From germline, CDR1 is LNHDA and CDR2 SQIVND (reference sequence). V lost 7 bases and J lost 3; bases outside the gene matches: 9. There are 15 residues in the CDR3. The CDR3 region is CASTLSGKRTDTQYF. The CDR3 DNA follows: TGTGCCAGTACCCTTAGCGGGAAGAGAACAGATACGCAGTATTTT. The full variable domain, completed using reference TRBV19 and TRBJ2-3, is DGGITQSPKYLFRKEGQNVTLSCEQNLNHDAMYWYRQDPGQGLRLIYYSQIVNDFQKGDIAEGYSVSREKKESFPLTVTSAQKNPTAFYLCASTLSGKRTDTQYFGPGTRLTVL.

This clone was counted once. The rearrangement links TRBV7-3 to TRBJ2-1; 9 nucleotides agree with TRBD2. This CDR3 comprises 19 residues. Germline V lookup: CDR1 SGHTA, CDR2 FQGTGA. The J segment lost 5 bases and the V segment lost 9 bases, leaving 23 bases of the junction unmatched. For the CDR3, the DNA is TGTGCCAGTAGGGTCGTCGCGGGAGGGCCGGGTCCATACGACAATGAGCAGTTCTTC. It specifies CASRVVAGGPGPYDNEQFF.

This chain's CDR3 is CASSDNEQFF. Here the CDR3 DNA reads TGTGCCAGCAGCGACAATGAGCAGTTCTTC. V gene TRBV9 combines with J gene TRBJ2-1; D not resolved. This CDR3 has 10 amino acids. Per germline, CDR1 SGDLS and CDR2 YYNGEE. V gave up 3 bases and J gave up 5 bases, with 0 bases separating them.

V and J are TRBV29-1 and TRBJ2-7; no clear D. Germline V gene data show CDR1 as SQVTM and CDR2 as ANQGSEA. V was shortened by 1 base and J by 2 bases, with 6 bases between the two germline ends. The CDR3 is 12 amino acids. Here the CDR3 reads CSVEGLAYEQYF. CDR3 nucleotide sequence: TGCAGCGTTGAAGGACTGGCCTACGAGCAGTACTTC.

The J gene is TRBJ1-1, the V gene TRBV28, with no clear D. V shed 6 bases and J shed 1 base, with 15 bases lying between them. The CDR3 is 15 residues long. Germline assignment: CDR1 MDHEN and CDR2 SYDVKM. The CDR3 bases are TGTGCCAGCAGCCCGAAACCCGCTTGGAACACTGAAGCTTTCTTT. It translates to CASSPKPAWNTEAFF.

The V gene is TRBV25-1, the J gene TRBJ2-7; 8 bases match TRBD2. The CDR3 loop spans 14 amino acids. Germline CDR1 and CDR2: MGHDK and SYGVNS. V was clipped by 3 bases and J by 3 bases; unmatched bases: 4. The CDR3 DNA is TGTGCCAGCAGTGACGGGCGGGGGGACTACGAGCAGTACTTC. It translates to CASSDGRGDYEQYF.

The CDR3 here is CASSEGVTNEKLFF. The CDR3 coding sequence is TGTGCCAGCAGCGAGGGGGTAACTAATGAAAAACTGTTTTTT. The rearrangement uses TRBV5-4 and TRBJ1-4; weak D call: TRBD1 (6 bases). CDR3 length: 14 amino acids. Germline V CDR1 and CDR2: SGHNT, YYREEE (reference sequence). V gave up 4 bases and J gave up 1 base, with 8 bases separating them. Full variable domain (missing parts from reference TRBV5-4 and TRBJ1-4): ETGVTQSPTHLIKTRGQQVTLRCSSQSGHNTVSWYQQALGQGPQFIFQYYREEENGRGNFPPRFSGLQFPNYSSELNVNALELDDSALYLCASSEGVTNEKLFFGSGTQLSVL.

The V call is TRBV11-2, the J call TRBJ2-2; 8 bases are shared with TRBD2. The germline CDR1 and CDR2 sequences are SGHAT and FQNNGV. Losses at the gene ends were 7 bases for V and 5 bases for J; bases not matched to a gene: 12. The CDR3 has 16 residues. This chain's CDR3 is CASNERELGVTGELFF. CDR3 coding DNA: TGTGCCAGCAACGAGCGGGAGCTTGGGGTGACCGGGGAGCTGTTTTTT.

V gene TRBV18 combines with J gene TRBJ1-2, with 7 positions matching TRBD1. Looked up from germline, CDR1 is KGHSH and CDR2 is LQKENI. V was clipped by 6 bases and J by 8 bases; unmatched bases: 12. The CDR3 runs to 14 residues. The chain's CDR3 is CASSPQDRVGGYTF. The CDR3 DNA follows: TGTGCCAGCTCGCCTCAAGACAGGGTTGGGGGCTACACCTTC. The full variable domain, completed using reference TRBV18 and TRBJ1-2, is NAGVMQNPRHLVRRRGQEARLRCSPMKGHSHVYWYRQLPEEGLKFMVYLQKENIIDESGMPKERFSAEFPKEGPSILRIQQVVRGDSAAYFCASSPQDRVGGYTFGSGTRLTVV.

This clone was counted a single time. This chain connects TRBV14 to TRBJ1-4, with D hard to call. The CDR3 is 15 amino acids. Trimming took 0 bases from V and 7 from J, leaving 12 bases between them. CDR1 is SGHDN, CDR2 FVKESK, per germline. The CDR3 here is CASSQDEGSIEKLFF. The CDR3, as DNA: TGTGCCAGCAGCCAAGATGAAGGGAGTATTGAAAAACTGTTTTTT.

The chain has TRBV28 and TRBJ1-4; 8 positions match TRBD1. Trimming cost V 3 bases and J 9 bases; bases outside gene matches: 6. The CDR3 is 14 amino acids. Germline loops: CDR1 MDHEN, CDR2 SYDVKM. The CDR3 DNA is TGTGCCAGCAGTTTGGGGCAGGGGGCTAAAAAACTGTTTTTT. This translates into CASSLGQGAKKLFF.

The V and J genes are TRBV28 and TRBJ1-4; no clear D. The CDR3 is 18 amino acids. Trimming removed 1 base at V and 10 bases at J, with 25 bases between. CDR1 is MDHEN and CDR2 is SYDVKM in the germline V gene. The CDR3 region is CASSLFEGAADPFGKLFF. In DNA, the CDR3 is TGTGCCAGCAGTTTATTTGAGGGAGCCGCAGACCCTTTCGGAAAACTGTTTTTT.